This T cell receptor (beta chain) is from a study of T cells expressing NK-cell markers. The CDR3 sequence is 15 residues long. The V gene's germline CDR1 is GTSNPN and CDR2 SVGIG (reference sequence). TCR beta cDNA was generated via 5'RACE template switching incorporating UMIs. TCRdb re-called the 5' RACE reads and gives one entry per CDR3 protein, without DNA. This repertoire includes about 300,000 distinct CDR3 sequences. The sequencing input was blood T cells: a sorted CD56 or NKG2C T cell subset, CD4+ or CD8+ T cells, or bulk PBMC T cells (not recorded which). This clonotype originated in a woman aged 18 to 69 in good health. The V call is TRBV30, the J call TRBJ2-3; without DNA, the TCRdb call of TRBD1 cannot be checked. The CDR3 sequence is CAWSDLTGVTDTQYF.